Included here is one TCR beta chain sequence, with context. The antigen is not known. This sample was included in a study of identical twins. Study results and caveats: Abundant beta clonotypes from cord blood bore fewer insertions; memory repertoires lacked this pattern. Invariant MAIT and iNKT cells could partly confound zero-insertion analyses. Twins shared out-of-frame alpha sequences with excess low generation probability. Modelling approaches yielded underestimates of out-of-frame TCR alpha sharing between monozygotic twins.

MiXCR, run by TCRdb on the 5' RACE reads, gives a single entry per CDR3 protein. The top ten hold 0.75% to 1% of the sample, which has hundreds of thousands of distinct CDR3 sequences, 8.6% seen once. The CDR3 runs to 15 residues. The V gene's germline CDR1 is LGHDT and CDR2 YNNKEL (reference sequence). V shed 4 bases and J shed 8 bases, with 19 bases lying between them. The same sample was also studied in work on yellow fever vaccine responses in identical twins.

The chain joins TRBV3-1 to TRBJ2-3, with a weak D call TRBD1 (5 bases). The specimen was PBMCs. The clonotype originates from a woman in her late teens or twenties in good health. The CDR3 is CASSPPPQGAGTQYF. The CDR3 region has the DNA TGTGCCAGCAGCCCCCCTCCGCAAGGGGCTGGTACGCAGTATTTT.